This T cell receptor beta chain came from a study of blood T cells in healthy people across ages. Germline V CDR1 and CDR2: SGHRS, YFSETQ. The CDR3 length is 13 residues. Isolation recovered at least 6.5 million PBMCs from every sample. A second about 7 to 11 cycle PCR used barcoded and J-beta primers. Every cDNA molecule bore a tag from a template-switch adaptor containing 12 random nucleotides. Every individual sample yielded 2.5 million or more paired-end reads (each containing CDR3). TCRdb reanalysed the 5' RACE reads using MiXCR and keeps one entry per CDR3 protein. The repertoire includes some 1.5 million distinct CDR3 sequences, roughly 27% of them detected once, and 7.7% sits in the top ten. In the case of this clonotype: A much larger clone differs by one base, so this may be a read error.

Sample: blood. This sequence originates from a woman between 25 and 40 years old in good health. The genes are TRBV5-1 and TRBJ2-1; D gene ambiguous. DNA for the CDR3: TGCGCCTGCAGCTCTAACTCGCTGAATGAGCAGTTCTTC. Translated, it gives CACSSNSLNEQFF.